Listed here is a single TCR beta chain. Its antigen is still unknown. The V gene lost 10 bases and the J gene lost 7 bases, with 10 bases spanning the gap. Germline-derived CDR1 and CDR2 are MDHEN and SYDVKM. The CDR3 covers 10 residues. PCR amplification relied on 60 Vbeta primers (plus 13 Jbeta primers). Original handling: It was a later analysis that counted 83 million or so unique TCR beta chains, of which some 9.9 million were shared. Assay: immunoSEQ multiplex PCR; the TCRdb copy retains only in-frame clones and omits some. From that table come the V and J calls and clone size; the DNA was used to work out D and trimming. The repertoire has fewer than 200,000 clones, approximately 71% of them found once; the top ten carry approximately 1.5%. The sample originates from a study of cytomegalovirus exposure and HLA in healthy donors. Study-level results: CMV serostatus alone was available as immune exposure information.

V gene TRBV28 combines with J gene TRBJ1-1; no definite D call. The sequence was obtained from a girl between 5 and 17 years old in good health and CMV-seronegative. Specimen: PBMCs. The CDR3, as DNA: TGTGCCACCGTCCGGTTTGAAGCTTTCTTT. It translates to CATVRFEAFF.